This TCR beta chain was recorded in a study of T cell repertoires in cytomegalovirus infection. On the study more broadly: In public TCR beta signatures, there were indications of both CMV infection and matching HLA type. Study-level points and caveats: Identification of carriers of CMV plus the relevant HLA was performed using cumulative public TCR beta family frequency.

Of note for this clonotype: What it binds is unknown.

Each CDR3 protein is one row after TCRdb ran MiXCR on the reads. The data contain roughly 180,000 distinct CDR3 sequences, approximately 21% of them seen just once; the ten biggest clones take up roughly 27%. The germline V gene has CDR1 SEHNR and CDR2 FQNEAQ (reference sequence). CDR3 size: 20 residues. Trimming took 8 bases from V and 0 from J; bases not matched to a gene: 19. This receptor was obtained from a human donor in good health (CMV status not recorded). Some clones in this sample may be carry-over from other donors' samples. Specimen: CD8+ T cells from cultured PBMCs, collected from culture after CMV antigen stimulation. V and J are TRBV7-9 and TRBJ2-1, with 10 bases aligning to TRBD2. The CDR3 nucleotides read TGTGCCAGCCGAGGCCGGGCTAGCGGGGGCGATGGTAGCTCCTACAATGAGCAGTTCTTC. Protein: CASRGRASGGDGSSYNEQFF.